Listed below are T cell receptor beta chains from one sample, sequenced in a study of blood T cell repertoires in COVID-19. Only in-frame clones appear in the TCRdb table, and some are missing; sequencing was by immunoSEQ multiplex PCR. The profile covers 500,000 to 600,000 clones, with 85% to 90% appearing a single time and 7.8% taken by the ten largest. Specimen: peripheral blood. The receptor source for this set is a woman aged 50 to 65 with COVID-19, enrolled during active disease. Both conserved end residues are part of each CDR3. Fields, in order: V gene, clone size, D gene, J gene, CDR3 DNA, CDR3 protein. D genes are given only for firm matches. Clone size is not always given. Where it is, it says once, few, many or a class for expanded clones.

TRBV30,.,.,TRBJ1-1,TGTGCCTGGAGACGAGGGCCGGGCACTGAAGCTTTCTTT,CAWRRGPGTEAFF
TRBV5-4,.,TRBD1,TRBJ1-5,TGTGCCAGCAGCCGAGACAGGGGATTCAATCAGCCCCAGCATTTT,CASSRDRGFNQPQHF
TRBV30,.,TRBD1,TRBJ2-7,TGTGCCTCCATGGGGACAGGGGACCCCTACGAGCAGTACTTC,CASMGTGDPYEQYF
TRBV30,.,.,TRBJ2-5,TGTGCCTGGAGTTCAGGGGGAGGTGAGACCCAGTACTTC,CAWSSGGGETQYF
TRBV20-1,.,TRBD2,TRBJ2-7,TGCAGTGCCACTAGCGTTCTCGAGCAGTACTTC,CSATSVLEQYF
TRBV24-1,.,.,TRBJ2-1,TGTGCCACCAGTGATTCCTTTCCGGGACCAGCCTCCGGGGGATGGTTCTTC,CATSDSFPGPASGGWFF
TRBV5-6,few,.,TRBJ1-1,TGTGCCAGCAGCTCCGTGGGGACAATGGTTTTTGGTAGGAACACTGAAGCTTTCTTT,CASSSVGTMVFGRNTEAFF
TRBV9,.,.,TRBJ2-7,TGTGCCAGCAGCCCGTATACGGACTCAGCCCCTTACGAGCAGTACTTC,CASSPYTDSAPYEQYF
TRBV12-3/TRBV12-4,once,TRBD1,TRBJ2-2,TGTGCCAGCACCGACAGGGGCACCGGGGAGCTGTTTTTT,CASTDRGTGELFF
TRBV3-1/TRBV3-2,.,.,TRBJ2-3,TGTGCCAGCAGCCGAACGGGGGGCTCCACAGATACGCAGTATTTT,CASSRTGGSTDTQYF
TRBV27,.,TRBD1,TRBJ1-2,TGTGCCAGCAGTTCTACGACAGGGAACCGCTATGGCTACACCTTC,CASSSTTGNRYGYTF
TRBV4-1,.,.,TRBJ1-1,TGCGCCAGCAGCCAAGTTAAGCAGGGGAGGGGTGAAGCTTTCTTT,CASSQVKQGRGEAFF
TRBV29-1,.,.,TRBJ1-1,TGCAGCGTTGTGAGGCAGGGAGGCACTGAAGCTTTCTTT,CSVVRQGGTEAFF
TRBV7-8,.,.,TRBJ2-2,TGTGCCAGCAGCCCCTACACCGGGGAGCTGTTTTTT,CASSPYTGELFF
TRBV12-3/TRBV12-4,.,.,TRBJ1-5,TGTGCCAGCAGTCTCACCGGGGATCAGCCCCAGCATTTT,CASSLTGDQPQHF
TRBV18,.,.,TRBJ2-5,TGTGCCAGCTCACCCCGTAGGGGTGGGGAGACCCAGTACTTC,CASSPRRGGETQYF
TRBV3-1/TRBV3-2,.,TRBD1,TRBJ1-4,TGTGCCAGCAGCCCACTAGGGGGCACTAATGAAAAACTGTTTTTT,CASSPLGGTNEKLFF
TRBV18,.,TRBD1,TRBJ1-2,TGTGCCAGCTCACCAGGACGACAGGGTAACTATGGCTACACCTTC,CASSPGRQGNYGYTF
TRBV4-2,once,.,TRBJ1-6,TGTGCCAGCAGCCCATCCGACAGAAGTAATTCACCCCTCCACTTT,CASSPSDRSNSPLHF
TRBV30,.,.,TRBJ1-1,TGTGCCTGGAGTGACGGGTTGAACACTGAAGCTTTCTTT,CAWSDGLNTEAFF
TRBV4-1,.,.,TRBJ1-1,TGCGCCAGCCGATTAACAGGTGGCAACACTGAAGCTTTCTTT,CASRLTGGNTEAFF
TRBV5-4,.,.,TRBJ2-4,TGTGCCAGCACCACATTGGAGGGCCAGCAGATTCAGTACTTC,CASTTLEGQQIQYF
TRBV5-1,.,.,TRBJ1-5,TGCGCCAGCAGCTTGTCCATCGGGACAAATCAGCCCCAGCATTTT,CASSLSIGTNQPQHF
TRBV4-1,.,TRBD2,TRBJ2-1,TGCGCCAGCAGCCTCCTGTCGACGCGGGGGGAGTTCTTC,CASSLLSTRGEFF
TRBV3-1/TRBV3-2,.,.,TRBJ2-5,TGTGCCAGCAGCCAAGGAGGGATGGGAGAGACCCAGTACTTC,CASSQGGMGETQYF
TRBV18,.,TRBD1,TRBJ2-7,TGTGCCAGCTCACCTCAGGGACAGGGTGGGGCGTACTTC,CASSPQGQGGAYF
TRBV24-1,.,TRBD2,TRBJ2-3,TGTGCCACCAGTGATTCGTGGACTAGCGGGGGGGTTGGCACAGATACGCAGTATTTT,CATSDSWTSGGVGTDTQYF
TRBV29-1,.,TRBD1,TRBJ2-3,TGCAGCGCCTCCGGAAGGACAGGGGGCACAGATACGCAGTATTTT,CSASGRTGGTDTQYF
TRBV7-6,once,.,TRBJ1-1,TGTGCCAGCAGCAAGAGGACTGAAGCTTTCTTT,CASSKRTEAFF
TRBV5-1,.,TRBD2,TRBJ2-7,TGCGCCAGCAGCCCTGTTCGGGGGGGGCCGGGCGAGCAGTACTTC,CASSPVRGGPGEQYF
TRBV12-3/TRBV12-4,.,TRBD1,TRBJ1-2,TGTGCCAGCAGTCCAGGACAGGTCTATGGCTACACCTTC,CASSPGQVYGYTF
TRBV7-3,.,TRBD1,TRBJ2-1,TGTGCCAGCAGCGACCGGGACAGGAGCGCCCTAAATGAGCAGTTCTTC,CASSDRDRSALNEQFF
TRBV29-1,.,TRBD1,TRBJ1-2,TGCAGCGTTACGTTGACAGGGCACTATGGCTACACCTTC,CSVTLTGHYGYTF
TRBV5-1,.,TRBD1,TRBJ1-2,TGCGCCAGCAGCGTGGGACAGGCCGGCTCGGGCTACACCTTC,CASSVGQAGSGYTF
TRBV7-8,.,.,TRBJ2-5,TGTGCCAGCAGCCCAACGACAGGTTCGGAGACCCAGTACTTC,CASSPTTGSETQYF
TRBV19,once,.,TRBJ1-5,TGTGCCAGTAGTATAGTTACAGCTAATCAGCCCCAGCATTTT,CASSIVTANQPQHF
TRBV6-1,.,TRBD1,TRBJ2-1,TGTGCCAGCAATGAACAGGGGTTTTGGCACAATGAGCAGTTCTTC,CASNEQGFWHNEQFF
TRBV2,.,.,TRBJ1-4,TGTGCCAGCGAAGGGGAAGAAAAACTGTTTTTT,CASEGEEKLFF
TRBV19,few,.,TRBJ1-1,TGTGCCAGTAGTATGGGTGGGGGGATCCCTGAAGCTTTCTTT,CASSMGGGIPEAFF
TRBV30,.,TRBD2,TRBJ2-1,TGTGCCTGGGGGACTACTAGCTACAATGAGCAGTTCTTC,CAWGTTSYNEQFF
TRBV11-2,.,.,TRBJ2-2,TGTGCCAGCAGCTTCGACACCGGGGAGCTGTTTTTT,CASSFDTGELFF
TRBV4-1,.,.,TRBJ1-2,TGCGCCAGCAGCCAAGATTACGGGTTCAGCTATGGCTACACCTTC,CASSQDYGFSYGYTF
TRBV7-3,.,TRBD1,TRBJ2-1,TGTGCCAGCAGCCCCGGGACAGGGAAGAATGAGCAGTTCTTC,CASSPGTGKNEQFF